What follows are 19 T cell receptor beta chains derived from one specimen sequenced in a study of blood T cell repertoires in COVID-19. This table comes from immunoSEQ multiplex PCR, and its TCRdb copy is limited to in-frame clones, with some not included. Seen here are roughly 330,000 clones, 80% to 90% observed once, and the top ten hold under 5.5%. Input material: PBMCs or T cells enriched from blood (not recorded which). These receptor sequences come from a woman in her 30s who had recovered from COVID-19.

About this clone itself: The missing conserved phenylalanine or tryptophan at the end of this CDR3 makes a read error likely. It is unclear where the CDR3 begins or ends on the DNA, so no DNA is shown, and the CDR3 is as TCRdb lists it. V usage is TRBV23-1 and J usage is TRBJ1-3. Being an ORF, TRBV23-1 has a function that is uncertain. With termini counted, the CDR3 has 13 amino acids. CDR3 protein: CASSRYLSASGPL.

The chain joins TRBV25-1 to TRBJ1-6; D gene ambiguous. This CDR3 has 15 amino acids. The V end lost 1 base, the J end lost 7 bases, and 11 bases lay between the germline ends. CDR1 MGHDK and CDR2 SYGVNS come from the germline V gene. CDR3 residues: CASSELNIFNSPLHF. The CDR3 nucleotides read TGTGCCAGCAGTGAATTAAACATTTTCAATTCACCCCTCCACTTT. The whole variable domain, filled in from reference TRBV25-1 and TRBJ1-6, reads EADIYQTPRYLVIGTGKKITLECSQTMGHDKMYWYQQDPGMELHLIHYSYGVNSTEKGDLSSESTVSRIRTEHFPLTLESARPSHTSQYLCASSELNIFNSPLHFGNGTRLTVT.

The chain recombines TRBV6-4 with TRBJ1-1; 7 bases agree with TRBD1. Germline loops: CDR1 MRHNA, CDR2 SNTAGT. This CDR3 contains 17 residues. Trimming took 1 base from V and 1 from J; bases not matched to a gene: 9. CDR3 in amino acids: CASSDLGTETPNTEAFF. The DNA of the CDR3 is TGTGCCAGCAGTGACTTGGGGACAGAGACACCGAACACTGAAGCTTTCTTT.

The chain employs TRBV5-6 and TRBJ2-1; 12 bases fit TRBD1. This CDR3 region has 15 residues. Germline CDR1 reads SGHDT; CDR2 reads YYEEEE. J was trimmed by 9 bases and V by 4 bases; bases with no gene match: 8. The CDR3 nucleotides are TGTGCCAGCAGCCCGGGGACAGGGGGCAGGGGTGAGCAGTTCTTC. Its translation: CASSPGTGGRGEQFF. Full variable domain (missing parts from reference TRBV5-6 and TRBJ2-1): DAGVTQSPTHLIKTRGQQVTLRCSPKSGHDTVSWYQQALGQGPQFIFQYYEEEERQRGNFPDRFSGHQFPNYSSELNVNALLLGDSALYLCASSPGTGGRGEQFFGPGTRLTVL.

The chain is built from TRBV21-1 and TRBJ2-2; the D call in the table, TRBD1, was not verified against the DNA. TRBV21-1 is a listed pseudogene. The CDR3 runs to 16 residues. Here the CDR3 reads CASSKVAGPNTGELFF. DNA for the CDR3: TGTGCCAGCAGCAAAGTGGCAGGGCCTAACACCGGGGAGCTGTTTTTT.

The chain has TRBV19 and TRBJ1-2, with TRBD1 as a possible D gene (5 bases). V lost 2 bases and J lost 3, with 16 bases in between. Germline assignment: CDR1 LNHDA and CDR2 SQIVND (reference sequence). This CDR3 comprises 16 residues. Here the CDR3 DNA reads TGTGCCAGTAGTATAAAGGAAGGGGCTCCTCACTATGGCTACACCTTC. Amino acid sequence: CASSIKEGAPHYGYTF. Variable domain in full (rest from reference TRBV19 and TRBJ1-2): DGGITQSPKYLFRKEGQNVTLSCEQNLNHDAMYWYRQDPGQGLRLIYYSQIVNDFQKGDIAEGYSVSREKKESFPLTVTSAQKNPTAFYLCASSIKEGAPHYGYTFGSGTRLTVV.

V is TRBV5-4 and J is TRBJ1-1, with D uncertain. The CDR3 covers 16 residues. The germline V and J ends were trimmed by 3 bases and 7 bases, with 22 bases remaining between them. Germline CDR1 SGHNT, CDR2 YYREEE (reference sequence). DNA of the CDR3: TGTGCCAGCAGCTCACCCATCGGGGAAAGACGGGATGAAGCTTTCTTT. Translated: CASSSPIGERRDEAFF.

The chain combines TRBV7-9 with TRBJ2-1; unclear D gene. CDR3 length: 16 residues. V lost 5 bases and J lost 7, with 21 bases in between. Germline V lookup: CDR1 SEHNR, CDR2 FQNEAQ (reference sequence). DNA of the CDR3: TGTGCCAGCAGCCCCTCCTACACGGAGATTTGGAATGAGCAGTTCTTC. It codes for CASSPSYTEIWNEQFF.

A few counts support this clone. The V call is TRBV5-1, the J call TRBJ2-1; 14 bases are a match to TRBD2. V was pared by 4 bases and J by 9 bases, with 6 bases of the junction left unmatched. Germline V gene data show CDR1 as SGHRS and CDR2 as YFSETQ. The CDR3 spans 15 residues. The CDR3 coding sequence is TGCGCCAGCAGCCCGGGACTAGCGGGGGAGGGTGAGCAGTTCTTC. Its protein product is CASSPGLAGEGEQFF.

The rearrangement uses TRBV28 and TRBJ1-3; D perhaps matches TRBD1 (5 bases). Germline V lookup: CDR1 MDHEN, CDR2 SYDVKM. The CDR3 has 17 residues. V lost 5 bases, J lost 0 bases, and 17 bases lay in between. The CDR3 DNA reads TGTGCCAGCAGTCGCCCCCCGGGACTAGCCTCTGGAAACACCATATATTTT. It specifies CASSRPPGLASGNTIYF.

The V call is TRBV29-1, the J call TRBJ2-7, with D tentatively TRBD2 (5 bases). This CDR3 contains 13 residues. V lost 7 bases, J lost 5 bases, and 18 bases lay in between. Germline V CDR1 and CDR2: SQVTM, ANQGSEA. The CDR3 DNA reads TGCAGCGGAGGGTCGGGGTTTTCGCACGAGCAGTACTTC. Encoded protein: CSGGSGFSHEQYF.

The chain uses TRBV19 and TRBJ2-7; 7 nucleotides align to TRBD2. From germline, CDR1 is LNHDA and CDR2 SQIVND (reference sequence). This CDR3 has 17 residues. V shed 0 bases and J 0 bases; nucleotides not matched to a gene: 8. CDR3 sequence (DNA): TGTGCCAGTAGTATAGATCCCGGGCGCGGGAGCTCCTACGAGCAGTACTTC. Its translation: CASSIDPGRGSSYEQYF.

The chain couples TRBV30 to TRBJ1-2, with 10 bases matching TRBD1. CDR3 length: 15 amino acids. The V gene end was trimmed by 6 bases and the J gene end by 3 bases; junction bases not matched to a gene: 10. Germline-derived CDR1 and CDR2 are GTSNPN and SVGIG (reference sequence). The CDR3 region has the DNA TGTGCCTGCCCAAGGGGACAGGGGTTATACTATGGCTACACCTTC. The encoded protein is CACPRGQGLYYGYTF.

The chain couples TRBV6-5 to TRBJ2-1; 10 positions match TRBD1. The CDR3 is 15 amino acids. Germline lookup yields CDR1 MNHEY and CDR2 SVGAGI. V trimming: 6 bases; J trimming: 5 bases; junction bases outside the gene matches: 7. For the CDR3, the DNA is TGTGCCAGCAGGAAAGGACAGGGGGGGGACAATGAGCAGTTCTTC. This gives the protein CASRKGQGGDNEQFF.

This chain connects TRBV4-3 to TRBJ2-7, with 7 bases identical to TRBD1. With V trimmed by 3 bases and J by 1 base, 6 bases remained unmatched. Per the germline V gene, CDR1 is LGHNA and CDR2 is YSLEER. The length of the CDR3 is 15 residues. The CDR3 loop is CASSQITGDSYEQYF. CDR3 bases: TGCGCCAGCAGCCAGATAACAGGGGATTCCTACGAGCAGTACTTC.

The chain recombines TRBV11-2 with TRBJ1-6; a possible D gene is TRBD1 (6 bases). Germline loops: CDR1 SGHAT, CDR2 FQNNGV. This CDR3 is built from 15 residues. V lost 0 bases to trimming and J lost 10 bases, with 13 bases between them. CDR3 in DNA: TGTGCCAGCAGCTTAGATCTAACAGGGCTGTCACCCCTCCACTTT. Residues: CASSLDLTGLSPLHF.

V gene TRBV7-9 combines with J gene TRBJ1-1; D ambiguous. This CDR3 region has 15 residues. V was cut by 1 base and J by 0 bases, with 9 bases left in between. Germline V gene sequence: CDR1 SEHNR, CDR2 FQNEAQ (reference sequence). The CDR3 loop reads CASSLEEAVNTEAFF. The CDR3 nucleotides read TGTGCCAGCAGCTTAGAAGAAGCTGTGAACACTGAAGCTTTCTTT. Drawing the rest from reference TRBV7-9 and TRBJ1-1, the complete variable domain is DTGVSQNPRHKITKRGQNVTFRCDPISEHNRLYWYRQTLGQGPEFLTYFQNEAQLEKSRLLSDRFSAERPKGSFSTLEIQRTEQGDSAMYLCASSLEEAVNTEAFFGQGTRLTVV.

The chain recombines TRBV4-1 with TRBJ1-1; D is perhaps TRBD1 (6 bases). V was cut by 3 bases and J by 1 base, with 18 bases left in between. CDR3 length equals 17 residues. Germline V CDR1 and CDR2: MGHRA, YSYEKL. The CDR3 DNA reads TGCGCCAGCAGCCATCCTTTGGGGGGGGCCTGGAACACTGAAGCTTTCTTT. It codes for CASSHPLGGAWNTEAFF.

The CDR3 spells CASSLNKGGYQPQHF. DNA of the CDR3: TGTGCCAGCAGCTTAAACAAAGGGGGATATCAGCCCCAGCATTTT. This chain joins TRBV7-2 and TRBJ1-5; a weak D match, TRBD1 (6 bases). The V end lost 2 bases, the J end lost 5 bases, and 13 bases lay between the germline ends. The CDR3 has 15 amino acids. Germline CDR1 and CDR2: SGHTA and FQGNSA. Supplemented by reference TRBV7-2 and TRBJ1-5, the full variable domain reads GAGVSQSPSNKVTEKGKDVELRCDPISGHTALYWYRQSLGQGLEFLIYFQGNSAPDKSGLPSDRFSAERTGGSVSTLTIQRTQQEDSAVYLCASSLNKGGYQPQHFGDGTRLSIL.